This T cell receptor beta chain was sequenced for a study of cytomegalovirus exposure and HLA in healthy donors. Across the study: Of all 400 or so donors who were genotyped, about 80% belonged to the Caucasian-associated ancestry cluster.

With 4 bases removed from V and 4 bases from J, the gap between germline ends came to 7 bases. Germline V CDR1 and CDR2: MNHEY, SVGAGI. CDR3 length: 12 amino acids. Each donor was nominally healthy when sampled (though unrecorded immune exposures were likely). PCR employed 60 Vbeta and 13 Jbeta primers. The method was immunoSEQ multiplex PCR; TCRdb's version includes in-frame clones alone and lacks a portion of them. Of 120,000 or so clones in the sample, 72% were seen once. Study-wide points: Among CMV-associated TCR beta chains, most appeared HLA-restricted in a later analysis. The authors assumed roughly uniform sequencing depth across donors for presence/absence analyses.

With regard to this clone: As yet, its antigen is unknown.

The specimen sequenced was PBMCs. The receptor comes from a young man in good health and CMV-seronegative. The chain carries TRBV6-5 and TRBJ1-2, with D hard to call. The CDR3 DNA is TGTGCCAGCAGTTCGGGAATCTATGGCTACACCTTC. Protein sequence: CASSSGIYGYTF.